The clone carrying this TCR beta chain rates as medium-sized (0.01 to 0.1%). Amplification of TRBV12-4/TRBJ1-2 clonotypes used adaptor-ligated barcode primers. TCRdb ran MiXCR on the multiplex PCR reads and lists one entry per CDR3 protein. The table records around 810 distinct CDR3 sequences, 9.5% to 15% of them present only once. Trimming removed 4 bases at V and 1 base at J, with 10 bases between. The CDR3 consists of 14 residues. This receptor was taken from a female donor with breast cancer. What was sequenced was naive CD4+ T cells sorted from blood. Subset indicated: naive CD4+ T cells, CD4+CD45RA+CD25-. The chain employs TRBV12-3 or TRBV12-4 and TRBJ1-2; no definite D call. CDR3 residues: CASSSIGINYGYTF. In DNA, the CDR3 is TGTGCCAGCAGTTCAATAGGGATTAACTATGGCTACACCTTC.